These T cell receptor beta chains were read from a single sample in a study of T-cell reconstitution after alpha-beta-depleted transplantation in children. MiXCR was run by TCRdb on the PCR reads, yielding one entry per CDR3 protein. The profile shows a few hundred thousand distinct CDR3 sequences, over 10% of them singletons. The starting material was PBMCs, mostly from graft donor cells, obtained 360 days after TCRalphabeta/CD19-depleted stem cell transplant. The source of these receptors is a male patient under 18 who had a stem cell transplant for acute myeloid leukemia, so the T cells may come from the graft donor. Both conserved end residues are part of each CDR3. D genes are given only for firm matches. Where a row states a size, it is once, few, many or the class of an expanded clone; other rows omit it.

d_call	clone_size	v_call	j_call	cdr3_nt	cdr3_aa
-	-	TRBV20-1	TRBJ2-1	TGCAGTGCCCTCTTGGCGGGGGAGCAGTTCTTC	CSALLAGEQFF
-	few	TRBV7-2	TRBJ2-1	TGTGCCAGCAGCCGTAGCGAGGGGAGTGAGCAGTTCTTC	CASSRSEGSEQFF
TRBD1	-	TRBV6-1	TRBJ2-2	TGTGCCAGCAGGGCAGGGGGCAAGACCGGGGAGCTGTTTTTT	CASRAGGKTGELFF
TRBD1	many	TRBV29-1	TRBJ2-1	TGCAGCGTTGAAGGTCCCCCGGGACAGGGGGCTAATGAGCAGTTCTTC	CSVEGPPGQGANEQFF
-	few	TRBV27	TRBJ2-1	TGTGCCAGCAGGGCCGGGACAGGGGAACTAGCGGGGTACAATGAGCAGTTCTTC	CASRAGTGELAGYNEQFF
TRBD2	-	TRBV29-1	TRBJ2-2	TGCAGCGTTGTCTCCGGGACTAGCAAAAATCCCACCGGGGAGCTGTTTTTT	CSVVSGTSKNPTGELFF
TRBD1	few	TRBV7-3	TRBJ2-6	TGTGCCAGCAGCACTACAGGGGCTGGGGCCAACGTCCTGACTTTC	CASSTTGAGANVLTF
TRBD2	-	TRBV24-1	TRBJ2-1	TGTGCCACCAGTGAGGGATTCGGGAGGTGGTCCTACAATGAGCAGTTCTTC	CATSEGFGRWSYNEQFF
-	many	TRBV6-2/TRBV6-3	TRBJ2-3	TGTGCCAGCAGTTACTCGGATAGCACAGATACGCAGTATTTT	CASSYSDSTDTQYF
-	-	TRBV12-3/TRBV12-4	TRBJ1-3	TGTGCCAGCACCCAAGAACACCAGCTGGGAAACACCATATATTTT	CASTQEHQLGNTIYF
-	once	TRBV7-2	TRBJ1-4	TGTGCCAGCAGCTTTGGGCAGGAAAAACTGTTTTTT	CASSFGQEKLFF
-	many	TRBV7-2	TRBJ2-7	TGTGCCAGCAGCCCAGGCCAGGCCTCCTACGAGCAGTACTTC	CASSPGQASYEQYF
-	few	TRBV2	TRBJ2-3	TGTGCCAGCAGTGAATTTTCGCTTGGGGGGGATACGCAGTATTTT	CASSEFSLGGDTQYF
-	many	TRBV10-3	TRBJ1-1	TGTGCCATCAGGGGTTCGAACACTGAAGCTTTCTTT	CAIRGSNTEAFF